These T cell receptor beta chains were read from a single sample in a study of T cell repertoires in cytomegalovirus infection. These receptors' targets are unknown. TCRdb used MiXCR to reprocess the reads, holding one entry per CDR3 protein. The table includes approximately 600,000 distinct CDR3 sequences, 40% detected once. The input for sequencing was cultured PBMCs, taken from culture after CMV antigen stimulation. These receptors were taken from a human donor in good health (CMV status not recorded). Some clones in this sample may be carry-over from other donors' samples. The CDR3 runs from the conserved cysteine through the conserved F or W. The order of the fields is J gene, clone size, V gene, D gene, CDR3 DNA, CDR3 protein. D genes are given only for firm matches. Part of the rows lack a size; the others show once, few, many or a class for expanded clones.

j_call: TRBJ1-5; clone_size: .; v_call: TRBV7-2; d_call: .; cdr3_nt: TGTGCCAGCAGCTCCGGAAGCTATCAGCCCCAGCATTTT; cdr3_aa: CASSSGSYQPQHF
j_call: TRBJ2-7; clone_size: .; v_call: TRBV10-3; d_call: TRBD1; cdr3_nt: TGTGCCATCAGTGCTTTCCGGGACAGGGTTTGGGAGCAGTACTTC; cdr3_aa: CAISAFRDRVWEQYF
j_call: TRBJ1-2; clone_size: .; v_call: TRBV2; d_call: .; cdr3_nt: TGTGCCAGCAGTGAAGGGTGGCGGGGCAGGAGTGGCTACACCTTC; cdr3_aa: CASSEGWRGRSGYTF
j_call: TRBJ2-7; clone_size: few; v_call: TRBV7-8; d_call: .; cdr3_nt: TGTGCCAGCAGCTTAAAGTGGGGGGGCCCCTACGAGCAGTACTTC; cdr3_aa: CASSLKWGGPYEQYF
j_call: TRBJ2-2; clone_size: .; v_call: TRBV2; d_call: .; cdr3_nt: TGTGCCAGCAGTGAGGCGGTATACGGGGAGCTGTTTTTT; cdr3_aa: CASSEAVYGELFF
j_call: TRBJ2-5; clone_size: .; v_call: TRBV19; d_call: .; cdr3_nt: TGTGCCAGTAGCCGTCCGAACGGAGAGACCCAGTACTTC; cdr3_aa: CASSRPNGETQYF
j_call: TRBJ2-7; clone_size: .; v_call: TRBV6-5; d_call: .; cdr3_nt: TGTGCCAGCAGACCCACTCTGGGGGCCACCTACGAGCAGTACTTC; cdr3_aa: CASRPTLGATYEQYF
j_call: TRBJ1-2; clone_size: .; v_call: TRBV6-6; d_call: .; cdr3_nt: TGTGCCAGCAGTCCCTTGAGATCCGGACAAAACTATGGCTACACCTTC; cdr3_aa: CASSPLRSGQNYGYTF
j_call: TRBJ2-7; clone_size: few; v_call: TRBV7-2; d_call: .; cdr3_nt: TGTGCCAGCAGCTTCCCAGACAGCATGCTCTACGAGCAGTACTTC; cdr3_aa: CASSFPDSMLYEQYF
j_call: TRBJ2-7; clone_size: few; v_call: TRBV7-2; d_call: .; cdr3_nt: TGTGCCAGCACCCCTTTAGGGAGCTCCTACGAGCAGTACTTC; cdr3_aa: CASTPLGSSYEQYF
j_call: TRBJ1-4; clone_size: few; v_call: TRBV19; d_call: .; cdr3_nt: TGTGCCAGTATACGGACACACGGACCAACTAATGAAAAACTGTTTTTT; cdr3_aa: CASIRTHGPTNEKLFF
j_call: TRBJ2-3; clone_size: .; v_call: TRBV7-2; d_call: TRBD2; cdr3_nt: TGTGCCAGCAGCTCCTCGGCGGGCGGGGGGTTTGTAGATACGCAGTATTTT; cdr3_aa: CASSSSAGGGFVDTQYF
j_call: TRBJ2-7; clone_size: many; v_call: TRBV7-2; d_call: .; cdr3_nt: TGTGCCAGCAGCTTGTTCCAGGGCAATAGACCTTACGAGCAGTACTTC; cdr3_aa: CASSLFQGNRPYEQYF
j_call: TRBJ2-5; clone_size: .; v_call: TRBV9; d_call: TRBD1; cdr3_nt: TGTGCCAGCAGCGCAGGGGCCTTTCCGGGACAGGGAGAGACCCAGTACTTC; cdr3_aa: CASSAGAFPGQGETQYF
j_call: TRBJ2-1; clone_size: few; v_call: TRBV6-1; d_call: TRBD2; cdr3_nt: TGTGCCAGCAGTTCCGGAACTAGCGGGGGAAAAAGCTCCTACAATGAGCAGTTCTTC; cdr3_aa: CASSSGTSGGKSSYNEQFF
j_call: TRBJ2-7; clone_size: .; v_call: TRBV2; d_call: .; cdr3_nt: TGTGCCAGCAGTGAAGCTCGGAGTGAGCAGTACTTC; cdr3_aa: CASSEARSEQYF
j_call: TRBJ2-1; clone_size: .; v_call: TRBV7-2; d_call: TRBD2; cdr3_nt: TGTGCCAGCAGCTTACGCGCCGGGAGGTCCTACAATGAGCAGTTCTTC; cdr3_aa: CASSLRAGRSYNEQFF
j_call: TRBJ2-5; clone_size: few; v_call: TRBV7-8; d_call: TRBD2; cdr3_nt: TGTGCCAGCAGCTATAGCGGGGCTAGAGACCAAGAGACCCAGTACTTC; cdr3_aa: CASSYSGARDQETQYF